This passage covers 21 T cell receptor beta chains from one sample sequenced in a study of Ad26.COV2.S vaccination and SARS-CoV-2 variants. Noted treatment: 19 received Ad26.COV2.S at low or high dose, single or two shots; 5 received placebo; per-sample allocation not given. It was on day 63 after the first vaccine or placebo injection that samples were taken. Some clones are missing from TCRdb's copy, which holds only in-frame ones; the method was immunoSEQ multiplex PCR. The sample consists of hundreds of thousands of clones, around 86% of them appearing once. Here the sequenced sample was peripheral blood, taken in a trial of Ad26.COV2.S vaccine versus placebo. All receptors come from a person aged 18 to 65 who received the Ad26.COV2.S COVID-19 vaccine or a placebo.

This chain joins TRBV7-2 and TRBJ2-7; D is undetermined. This CDR3 has 14 residues. Germline V CDR1 and CDR2: SGHTA, FQGNSA. V shed 5 bases and J shed 4 bases, with 15 bases lying between them. The CDR3 reads CASSLSPARYEQYF. Here the CDR3 DNA reads TGTGCCAGCAGCCTCAGTCCAGCAAGATACGAGCAGTACTTC.

The chain couples TRBV2 to TRBJ2-6, with no clear D. The CDR3 loop spans 16 amino acids. The germline V and J ends were trimmed by 6 bases and 0 bases, with 12 bases remaining between them. The germline CDR1 and CDR2 sequences are SNHLY and FYNNEI. The CDR3 region has the DNA TGTGCCAGCAGGGGTGGGCTTAGCTCTGGGGCCAACGTCCTGACTTTC. It yields the protein CASRGGLSSGANVLTF.

The J gene is TRBJ2-5, the V gene TRBV5-5, with D perhaps assigned TRBD1 or TRBD2 (5 bases each). Germline lookup yields CDR1 SGHKS and CDR2 YYEKEE (reference sequence). V was pared by 4 bases and J by 5 bases, with 21 bases between. This CDR3 spans 16 amino acids. CDR3 region: CASSPNGGINGETQYF. CDR3 DNA: TGTGCCAGCAGCCCGAATGGGGGAATCAACGGGGAGACCCAGTACTTC.

The V and J genes are TRBV4-3 and TRBJ1-1; D unclear. The V end lost 0 bases, the J end lost 9 bases, and 8 bases lay between the germline ends. Germline CDR1 and CDR2: LGHNA and YSLEER. This CDR3 has 12 residues. CDR3 nucleotide sequence: TGCGCCAGCAGCCAAGAGGAGAGCAAAGCTTTCTTT. Encoded protein: CASSQEESKAFF.

V gene TRBV4-1 combines with J gene TRBJ2-7; D remains ambiguous. CDR1 is MGHRA and CDR2 is YSYEKL in the germline V gene. This CDR3 is built from 14 residues. V lost 3 bases and J 6 bases, leaving 15 bases between the germline ends. The CDR3 nucleotides read TGCGCCAGCAGCCACCGACTTGGGCGTGGCGAGCAGTACTTC. Encoded protein: CASSHRLGRGEQYF.

The chain uses TRBV3-1 (or the pseudogene TRBV3-2) and TRBJ1-2, with D possibly being TRBD1 (6 bases). Germline V gene sequence: CDR1 LGHDT, CDR2 YNNKEL (reference sequence). The CDR3 extends over 15 amino acids. V lost 1 base to trimming and J lost 9 bases, with 18 bases between them. The chain's CDR3 is CASSQGWKQGKSYTF. CDR3 bases: TGTGCCAGCAGCCAAGGGTGGAAACAGGGAAAAAGCTACACCTTC.

This clone was observed a single time. The rearrangement joins TRBV12-3 or TRBV12-4 to TRBJ2-5; the D is unclear. The CDR3 extends over 11 amino acids. Trimming took off 5 bases at V and 1 base at J, with 2 bases between the two ends. DNA for the CDR3: TGTGCCAGCAGTCCCCAAGAGACCCAGTACTTC. Encoded protein: CASSPQETQYF.

This rearrangement joins TRBV27 to TRBJ1-1, with D possibly matching TRBD1 (5 bases). V was clipped by 6 bases and J by 7 bases, with 12 bases between them. The CDR3 has 12 residues. From germline, CDR1 is MNHEY and CDR2 SMNVEV (reference sequence). The CDR3 DNA is TGTGCCAGCAGGTCCCCAGGGATTGAAGCTTTCTTT. It translates to CASRSPGIEAFF.

The chain employs TRBV9 and TRBJ1-2, with unresolved D. The CDR3 is 13 residues long. The germline gives CDR1 SGDLS, CDR2 YYNGEE. The germline V and J ends were trimmed by 7 bases and 3 bases, with 13 bases remaining between them. CDR3 sequence reads: CASSPAGYYGYTF. The CDR3 region has the DNA TGTGCCAGCTCCCCGGCCGGTTACTATGGCTACACCTTC.

The chain links TRBV19 to TRBJ1-1, with a possible D match to TRBD1 (5 bases). Trimming removed 9 bases at V and 3 bases at J, with 14 bases between. Germline lookup yields CDR1 LNHDA and CDR2 SQIVND (reference sequence). This CDR3 comprises 13 residues. The CDR3: CASQPGLYTEAFF. Here the CDR3 DNA reads TGTGCCAGCCAACCGGGACTCTACACTGAAGCTTTCTTT.

The rearrangement uses TRBV7-6 and TRBJ2-7; D possibly uses TRBD1 or TRBD2 (6 bases each). V was clipped by 2 bases and J by 2 bases, with 13 bases between them. Germline lookup yields CDR1 SGHVS and CDR2 FNYEAQ. The CDR3 is 15 amino acids. DNA of the CDR3: TGTGCCAGCAGCTTACTCTCGGGGGCCGCCTACGAGCAGTACTTC. Its translation is CASSLLSGAAYEQYF.

The rearrangement uses TRBV19 and TRBJ2-5; the match to TRBD1 covers 7 bases. The junction had 10 bases not matched to a gene; V was cut back by 3 bases and J by 0 bases. Germline loops: CDR1 LNHDA, CDR2 SQIVND (reference sequence). There are 17 residues in the CDR3. CDR3 protein: CASSMYFLGQNQETQYF. Here the CDR3 DNA reads TGTGCCAGTAGTATGTATTTTTTGGGACAGAACCAAGAGACCCAGTACTTC.

This chain joins TRBV27 and TRBJ2-3; no reliable D call. V was cut by 4 bases and J by 4 bases, with 9 bases left in between. Germline assignment: CDR1 MNHEY and CDR2 SMNVEV (reference sequence). The CDR3 has 13 residues. CDR3 loop: CASSWGRPDTQYF. CDR3 coding DNA: TGTGCCAGCAGTTGGGGAAGACCAGATACGCAGTATTTT.

The V gene is TRBV27, the J gene TRBJ1-2; possibly TRBD1 for D (5 bases). Germline-derived CDR1 and CDR2 are MNHEY and SMNVEV (reference sequence). The V and J ends lost 4 bases and 3 bases respectively, with 6 bases between them. The CDR3 length is 12 residues. Here the CDR3 reads CASSSGYYGYTF. The CDR3 nucleotides are TGTGCCAGCAGTTCAGGGTACTATGGCTACACCTTC.

The J gene is TRBJ2-2, the V gene TRBV4-1; D call uncertain. This CDR3 comprises 15 residues. Trimming shortened V by 0 bases and J by 7 bases, and 12 bases separated the two germline ends. CDR1 MGHRA and CDR2 YSYEKL come from the germline V gene. As DNA, the CDR3 is TGCGCCAGCAGCCAAGACCCGGGCTCGGGCGGGGAGCTGTTTTTT. Amino acids: CASSQDPGSGGELFF.

The V gene is TRBV18, the J gene TRBJ1-5, with a weak D call TRBD1 (5 bases). CDR3 size: 14 residues. Germline values: CDR1 KGHSH, CDR2 LQKENI. The V end lost 4 bases, the J end lost 2 bases, and 9 bases lay between the germline ends. In DNA form, the CDR3 reads TGTGCCAGCTCACTGGGGGGGGGCAATCAGCCCCAGCATTTT. Residues: CASSLGGGNQPQHF.

The rearrangement uses TRBV6-5 and TRBJ1-2; maybe TRBD1 (6 bases). Trimming took 0 bases from V and 8 from J, leaving 13 bases between them. CDR1 is MNHEY, CDR2 SVGAGI, per germline. The CDR3 totals 14 residues. CDR3 region: CASSYSGGAEGYTF. The CDR3, as DNA: TGTGCCAGCAGTTACTCGGGGGGCGCCGAAGGCTACACCTTC.

This clone was seen a handful of times. The chain links TRBV10-3 to TRBJ1-5, with D possibly being TRBD1 (5 bases). The germline V and J ends were trimmed by 2 bases and 0 bases, with 14 bases remaining between them. CDR3 length: 17 amino acids. Germline-derived CDR1 and CDR2 are ENHRY and SYGVKD. The CDR3 coding sequence is TGTGCCATCAGTGAGACCCGAGGGGTTTCTAGCAATCAGCCCCAGCATTTT. Translation: CAISETRGVSSNQPQHF.

The rearrangement joins TRBV7-3 to TRBJ1-1; 8 bases are a match to TRBD1. The CDR3 consists of 14 residues. Losses at the gene ends were 5 bases for V and 1 base for J; bases not matched to a gene: 3. CDR1 is SGHTA and CDR2 is FQGTGA in the germline V gene. In nucleotides, the CDR3 is TGTGCCAGCAGCGCACAGGGGGGGAACACTGAAGCTTTCTTT. It is translated as CASSAQGGNTEAFF.

This clone was picked up many times. The CDR3 DNA sequence: TGTGCCTGGAGTGTACCCCGCGGCTACACCTTC. This encodes CAWSVPRGYTF. The V call is TRBV30, the J call TRBJ1-2; D not resolved. Per the germline V gene, CDR1 is GTSNPN and CDR2 is SVGIG (reference sequence). This CDR3 is built from 11 residues. The V end was cut by 0 bases, the J end by 8 bases, with 7 bases between.

The rearrangement links TRBV5-5 to TRBJ2-5; TRBD1 is a possible D gene (5 bases). Germline V gene sequence: CDR1 SGHKS, CDR2 YYEKEE (reference sequence). The CDR3 covers 14 residues. The germline V and J ends were trimmed by 3 bases and 3 bases, with 12 bases remaining between them. CDR3 amino acids: CASSSGSGEETQYF. As DNA, the CDR3 is TGTGCCAGCAGCTCAGGGTCCGGTGAAGAGACCCAGTACTTC.